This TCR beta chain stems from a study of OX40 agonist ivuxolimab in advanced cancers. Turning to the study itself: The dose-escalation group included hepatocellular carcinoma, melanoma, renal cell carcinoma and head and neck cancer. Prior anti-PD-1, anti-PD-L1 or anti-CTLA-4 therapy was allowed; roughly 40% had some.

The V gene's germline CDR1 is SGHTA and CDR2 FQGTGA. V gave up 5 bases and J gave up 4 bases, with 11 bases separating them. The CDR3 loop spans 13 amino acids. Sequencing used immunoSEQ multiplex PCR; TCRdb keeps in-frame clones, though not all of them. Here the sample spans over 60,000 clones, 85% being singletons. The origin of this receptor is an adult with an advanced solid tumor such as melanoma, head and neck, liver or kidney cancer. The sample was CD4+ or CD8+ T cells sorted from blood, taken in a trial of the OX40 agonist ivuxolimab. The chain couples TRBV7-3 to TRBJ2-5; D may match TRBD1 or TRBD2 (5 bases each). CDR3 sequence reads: CASSRGPGETQYF. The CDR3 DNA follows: TGTGCCAGCAGCCGGGGACCTGGAGAGACCCAGTACTTC.